This entry lists 8 T cell receptor beta chains sequenced from one sample in a study of graft-versus-host responses after intestinal transplantation (dated by TCRdb to about 2021). Libraries came from the immunoSEQ multiplex PCR assay. TCRdb carries this immuneACCESS record with in-frame sequences only. Its versions omit some clonotypes, under half of them owing to an unresolved V gene in the studies checked, with the rest unexplained. This sample has about 70,000 clones in its table, and around 96% of those were observed once. Of the sample, less than 0.55% falls within the top ten clones. This sample's time point label indicates: cells obtained before transplantation from donor or recipient. These receptors have no identified antigens. Sequences were derived from unstimulated CD8+ T cells sorted from spleen or lymph node cells, sampled before intestinal transplant. All receptors come from a human donor who received an intestinal transplant.

V gene TRBV19 combines with J gene TRBJ2-2, with D uncertain. CDR3 length: 15 amino acids. Trimming removed 7 bases at V and 6 bases at J, with 18 bases between. Germline-derived CDR1 and CDR2 are LNHDA and SQIVND (reference sequence). This chain's CDR3 is CASMDEQVAPGELFF. The CDR3 bases are TGTGCCAGTATGGATGAGCAGGTTGCCCCCGGGGAGCTGTTTTTT.

The gene calls are TRBV30 and TRBJ2-7; 7 nucleotides align to TRBD1. The CDR3 sequence is 12 residues long. V trimming: 3 bases; J trimming: 4 bases; junction bases outside the gene matches: 3. The germline gives CDR1 GTSNPN, CDR2 SVGIG (reference sequence). The CDR3, as DNA: TGTGCCTGGAGCGCGACAGGGTACGAGCAGTACTTC. Translating it yields CAWSATGYEQYF.

This chain links TRBV30 with TRBJ2-7; tentative D call: TRBD2 (6 bases). There are 15 residues in the CDR3. Germline-derived CDR1 and CDR2 are GTSNPN and SVGIG (reference sequence). Trimming stripped 1 base from V and 3 bases from J, with 16 bases between. The CDR3 nucleotides are TGTGCCTGGAGTGGCCCGGGACTTTCACACTACGAGCAGTACTTC. Amino acids: CAWSGPGLSHYEQYF. Full variable domain (remainder filled in from reference TRBV30 and TRBJ2-7): SQTIHQWPATLVQPVGSPLSLECTVEGTSNPNLYWYRQAAGRGLQLLFYSVGIGQISSEVPQNLSASRPQDRQFILSSKKLLLSDSGFYLCAWSGPGLSHYEQYFGPGTRLTVT.

This clone was found a few times. The chain links TRBV6-5 to TRBJ1-5, with D perhaps TRBD1 (5 bases). Trimming shortened V by 0 bases and J by 2 bases, and 8 bases separated the two germline ends. Per the germline V gene, CDR1 is MNHEY and CDR2 is SVGAGI. The CDR3 runs 15 residues. The DNA of the CDR3 is TGTGCCAGCAGTTACTCCGGGGGGGGCAATCAGCCCCAGCATTTT. Its translation is CASSYSGGGNQPQHF.

The CDR3 is CASSPILAVQETQYF. CDR3 sequence (DNA): TGTGCCAGCAGTCCAATACTAGCGGTTCAAGAGACCCAGTACTTC. The chain carries TRBV27 and TRBJ2-5; 8 positions agree with TRBD2. The V and J ends lost 5 bases and 2 bases, in that order; junction bases with no gene match: 7. The V gene's germline CDR1 is MNHEY and CDR2 SMNVEV (reference sequence). CDR3 length: 15 amino acids.

In this sample, this clone turned up a few times. The genes are TRBV30 and TRBJ1-1; 9 nucleotides match TRBD1. V lost 3 bases, J lost 4 bases, and 3 bases stayed unmatched. From germline, CDR1 is GTSNPN and CDR2 SVGIG (reference sequence). The CDR3 has 13 residues. The CDR3 nucleotides read TGTGCCTGGAGCACGACAGGGGGCACTGAAGCTTTCTTT. Amino acids: CAWSTTGGTEAFF. Looking up the rest from reference TRBV30 and TRBJ1-1 gives the full variable domain: SQTIHQWPATLVQPVGSPLSLECTVEGTSNPNLYWYRQAAGRGLQLLFYSVGIGQISSEVPQNLSASRPQDRQFILSSKKLLLSDSGFYLCAWSTTGGTEAFFGQGTRLTVV.

The chain links TRBV6-1 to TRBJ2-7; D uncertain. Per germline, CDR1 MNHNS and CDR2 SASEGT. The ends were cut back, 0 bases at V and 3 bases at J, with 12 bases in the middle. The CDR3 spans 15 residues. CDR3: CASSEAGGEFYEQYF. As DNA, the CDR3 is TGTGCCAGCAGTGAAGCGGGCGGCGAATTCTACGAGCAGTACTTC.

The chain employs TRBV5-1 and TRBJ2-1, with 8 bases aligning to TRBD2. Trimming cost V 2 bases and J 3 bases; bases outside gene matches: 10. The CDR3 runs 17 residues. Germline V gene lookup returns CDR1 SGHRS and CDR2 YFSETQ. In DNA, the CDR3 is TGCGCCAGCAGCTTCCTAACTCAACTAGCGGTCTACAATGAGCAGTTCTTC. Its translation is CASSFLTQLAVYNEQFF.